This T cell receptor (beta chain) was recorded in a study of blood T cell repertoires in COVID-19 (dated by TCRdb to between 2020 and 2021). Regarding the research as a whole: Samples from collaborators originated in the United States, Italy and Spain and spanned both the acute and convalescent phases of COVID-19. The material from the prospective study consisted of cDNA or gDNA derived from T cells, B-cell-depleted T cells, or PBMCs. The dataset comprised deeply sampled blood TCRbeta repertoires from subjects exposed to, actively infected with, or recovered from COVID-19. A freely available public database, intended as a resource for researchers studying the immune response to SARS-CoV-2, is where the repertoires were released. The samples were drawn from the first 160 participants of the ongoing ImmuneRACE study and from 1,254 subjects provided by 6 global collaborators. Sample metadata almost always included a de-identified subject ID, COVID-19 status, age in years and sex. Where available, HLA class I and class II types were obtained from metadata supplied by the sample provider rather than from assay-based typing. Overall study results and their limits: Clinical and demographic metadata were provided uncurated, with the amount varying by source and participant.

As encoded in the germline V gene, CDR1 is MRHNA while CDR2 is SNTAGT. The CDR3 measures 14 amino acids from cysteine to phenylalanine. Only the CDR3 DNA stays, 42 bases, in frame from base 1. Germline trimming: 5 bases from V, 9 bases from J; junction bases outside gene matches: 3. The collaborating institutions used their own protocols to collect whole blood in K2EDTA tubes. For TCRbeta analysis, collaborators shipped samples as frozen whole blood, isolated PBMCs, or DNA extracted from either of those sample types. Worth noting for this clone: Its specific antigen is unknown. Base qualities are not recorded, but no much larger clone differs from it by a single base.

TCRbeta CDR3 regions were amplified from genomic DNA by means of the immunoSEQ Assay, a bias-controlled multiplex PCR. The paper's data handling went like this. Within the assay, amplification of reference gene primers was used to estimate how many nucleated cells each sample contained. To quantify the absolute abundance of each unique TCRbeta CDR3 rearrangement, sequence reads were collapsed and filtered. For each sample, productive Simpson clonality was calculated by taking the square root of Simpson's diversity index across productive rearrangements. TCRdb provides this immuneACCESS table in a form limited to in-frame rearrangements. Some clones are lacking; in checked studies, under half of them reflect an unresolved V gene, and why the rest are absent is not known. From that table come the V and J calls and clone size; the DNA was used to work out D and trimming. The sample table records several thousand clones; around four fifths of these occur just once. The top ten clones comprise 17% of the sample.

Sequencing was done on a sample of peripheral blood. The receptor's source is a human donor in a cohort sampled during active COVID-19. The V and J genes are TRBV6-4 and TRBJ1-6; TRBD1 agrees with 11 junctional bases. The CDR3 protein sequence reads: CASSSGTGGSPLHF. The sequence in DNA is TGTGCCAGCAGTTCCGGGACAGGGGGTTCACCCCTCCACTTT.